This TCR beta chain was recovered during a study of T cell responses to AZD1222 COVID-19 vaccine. Study-level points and caveats: There were repertoire samples only from the period after the peak T cell response. Donors in the cohort were predominantly white British and more often female, and clonal diversity was possibly underestimated.

The repertoire was sequenced with immunoSEQ multiplex PCR; TCRdb's copy has only in-frame clones and lacks some. The sample consists of under 60,000 clones, around 84% of them appearing once. The CDR3 consists of 11 residues. V lost 7 bases and J 4 bases, leaving 7 bases between the germline ends. Germline loops: CDR1 MDHEN, CDR2 SYDVKM. Regarding this clone: The antigen is not known.

This receptor was taken from an adult in good health. The sequencing here drew on peripheral blood, taken on day 0 of AZD1222 vaccination. The rearrangement uses TRBV28 and TRBJ1-2; D remains unclear. As DNA, the CDR3 is TGTGCCAGCACTACGATCTATGGCTACACCTTC. It translates to CASTTIYGYTF.